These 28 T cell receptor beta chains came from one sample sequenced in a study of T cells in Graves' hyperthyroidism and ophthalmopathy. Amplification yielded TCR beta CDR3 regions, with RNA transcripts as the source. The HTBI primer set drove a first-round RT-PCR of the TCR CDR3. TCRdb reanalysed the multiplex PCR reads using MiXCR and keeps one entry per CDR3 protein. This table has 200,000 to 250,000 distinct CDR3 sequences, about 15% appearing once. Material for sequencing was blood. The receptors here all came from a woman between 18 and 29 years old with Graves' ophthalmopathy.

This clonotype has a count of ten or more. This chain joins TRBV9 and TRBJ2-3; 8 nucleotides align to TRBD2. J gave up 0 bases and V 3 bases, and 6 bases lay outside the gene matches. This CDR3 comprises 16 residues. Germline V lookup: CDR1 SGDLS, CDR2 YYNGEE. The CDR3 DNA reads TGTGCCAGCAGCGATAATAGCGGGGTTAGCACAGATACGCAGTATTTT. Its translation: CASSDNSGVSTDTQYF.

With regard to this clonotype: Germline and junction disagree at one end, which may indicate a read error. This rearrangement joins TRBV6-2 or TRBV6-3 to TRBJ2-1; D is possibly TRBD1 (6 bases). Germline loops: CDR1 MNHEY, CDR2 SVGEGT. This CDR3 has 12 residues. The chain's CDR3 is CATRDTYSEQFF. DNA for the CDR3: TGTGCCACCCGGGACACTTACAGTGAGCAGTTCTTC.

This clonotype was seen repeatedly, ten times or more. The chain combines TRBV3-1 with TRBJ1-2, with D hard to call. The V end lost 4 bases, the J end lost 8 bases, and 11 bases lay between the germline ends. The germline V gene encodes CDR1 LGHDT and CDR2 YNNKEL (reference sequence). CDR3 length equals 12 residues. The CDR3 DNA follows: TGTGCCAGCAGCCCAGCCGGAGGGGGCTACACCTTC. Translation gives CASSPAGGGYTF.

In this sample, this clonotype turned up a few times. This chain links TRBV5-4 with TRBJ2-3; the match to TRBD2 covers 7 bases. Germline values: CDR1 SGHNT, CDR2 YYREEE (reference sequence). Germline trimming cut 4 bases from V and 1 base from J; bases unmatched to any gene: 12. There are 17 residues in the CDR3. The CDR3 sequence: CASSPAKAGAGTDTQYF. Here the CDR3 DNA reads TGTGCCAGCAGCCCGGCGAAGGCGGGAGCGGGCACAGATACGCAGTATTTT.

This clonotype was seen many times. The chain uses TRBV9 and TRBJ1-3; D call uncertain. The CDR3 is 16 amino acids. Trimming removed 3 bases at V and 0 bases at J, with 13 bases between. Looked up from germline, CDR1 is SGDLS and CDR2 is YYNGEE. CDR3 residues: CASSERPDFSGNTIYF. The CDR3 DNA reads TGTGCCAGCAGCGAACGCCCTGATTTCTCTGGAAACACCATATATTTT.

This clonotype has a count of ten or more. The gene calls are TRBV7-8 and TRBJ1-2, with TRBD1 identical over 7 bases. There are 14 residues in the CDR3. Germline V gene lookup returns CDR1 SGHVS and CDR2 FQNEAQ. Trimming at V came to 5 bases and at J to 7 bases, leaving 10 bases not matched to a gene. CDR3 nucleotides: TGTGCCAGCAGCACAACGCCCAGGGGGTTTGGCTACACCTTC. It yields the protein CASSTTPRGFGYTF.

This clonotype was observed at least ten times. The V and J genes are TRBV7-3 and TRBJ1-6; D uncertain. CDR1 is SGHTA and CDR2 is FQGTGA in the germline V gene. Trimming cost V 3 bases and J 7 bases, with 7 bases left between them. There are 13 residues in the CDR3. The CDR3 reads CASSLDGNSPLHF. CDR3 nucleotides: TGTGCCAGCAGCTTGGACGGCAATTCACCCCTCCACTTT.

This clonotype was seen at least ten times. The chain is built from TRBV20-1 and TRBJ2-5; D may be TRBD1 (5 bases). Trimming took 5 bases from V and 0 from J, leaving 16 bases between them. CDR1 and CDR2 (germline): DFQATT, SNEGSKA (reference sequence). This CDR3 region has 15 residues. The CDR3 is CSAHRLTWYQETQYF. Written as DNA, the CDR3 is TGCAGTGCTCACAGGTTAACTTGGTACCAAGAGACCCAGTACTTC.

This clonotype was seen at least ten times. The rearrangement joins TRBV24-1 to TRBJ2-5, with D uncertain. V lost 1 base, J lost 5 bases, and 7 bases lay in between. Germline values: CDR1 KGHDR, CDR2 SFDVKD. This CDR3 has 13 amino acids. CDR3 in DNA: TGTGCCACCAGTGATTTAAGTCTGGAGACCCAGTACTTC. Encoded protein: CATSDLSLETQYF.

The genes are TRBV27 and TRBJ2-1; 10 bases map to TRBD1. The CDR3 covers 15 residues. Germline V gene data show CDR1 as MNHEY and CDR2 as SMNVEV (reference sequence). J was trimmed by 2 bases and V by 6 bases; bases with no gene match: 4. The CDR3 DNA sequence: TGTGCCAGCAGAGCCGGACAGGGGGCCTACAATGAGCAGTTCTTC. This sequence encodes CASRAGQGAYNEQFF.

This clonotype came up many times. For the CDR3, the DNA is TGTGCCAGCTCAGCGGGACAAACCAATGAGCAGTTCTTC. Its protein product is CASSAGQTNEQFF. The chain employs TRBV18 and TRBJ2-1; TRBD1 or TRBD2 may be the D gene (6 bases each). Germline lookup yields CDR1 KGHSH and CDR2 LQKENI. The length of the CDR3 is 13 residues. Trimming shortened V by 5 bases and J by 6 bases, and 11 bases separated the two germline ends. The full variable domain, in which reference TRBV18 and TRBJ2-1 provide the parts outside the CDR3, is NAGVMQNPRHLVRRRGQEARLRCSPMKGHSHVYWYRQLPEEGLKFMVYLQKENIIDESGMPKERFSAEFPKEGPSILRIQQVVRGDSAAYFCASSAGQTNEQFFGPGTRLTVL.

In DNA, the CDR3 is TGTGCCAGCAGTTACTCTGGCGGGGGGGCCGTTCTGACGGAGACCCAGTACTTC. Encoded protein: CASSYSGGGAVLTETQYF. The chain is built from TRBV6-2 or TRBV6-3 and TRBJ2-5; 9 bases match TRBD2. The CDR3 totals 18 residues. Germline V gene data show CDR1 as MNHEY and CDR2 as SVGEGT. After removal of 0 bases from V and 5 bases from J, the junction contained 13 bases not matched to a gene.

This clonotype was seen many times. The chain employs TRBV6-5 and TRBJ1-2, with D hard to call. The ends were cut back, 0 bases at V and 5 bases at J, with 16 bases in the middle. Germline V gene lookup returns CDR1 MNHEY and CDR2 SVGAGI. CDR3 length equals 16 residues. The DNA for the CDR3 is TGTGCCAGCAGTTACTCGATGGCGCGTACCCCTTATGGCTACACCTTC. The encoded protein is CASSYSMARTPYGYTF.

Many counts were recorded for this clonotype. The CDR3 coding sequence is TGTGCCAGCAGCTTAGTCTCTGGAAACACCATATATTTT. It is translated as CASSLVSGNTIYF. The J gene is TRBJ1-3, the V gene TRBV7-2; no clear D. V lost 1 base and J lost 0, with 1 base in between. This CDR3 has 13 amino acids. Germline loops: CDR1 SGHTA, CDR2 FQGNSA.

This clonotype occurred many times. The CDR3 protein is CASSEQGAGNTIYF. CDR3 sequence (DNA): TGTGCCAGCTCGGAACAGGGAGCTGGAAACACCATATATTTT. The chain employs TRBV18 and TRBJ1-3; the D gene is possibly TRBD1 (6 bases). The V gene lost 6 bases and the J gene lost 2 bases, with 11 bases spanning the gap. Per germline, CDR1 KGHSH and CDR2 LQKENI. The CDR3 consists of 14 residues.

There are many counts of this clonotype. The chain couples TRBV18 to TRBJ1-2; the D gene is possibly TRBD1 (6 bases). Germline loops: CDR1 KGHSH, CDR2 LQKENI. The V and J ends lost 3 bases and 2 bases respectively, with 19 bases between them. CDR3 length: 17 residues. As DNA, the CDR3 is TGTGCCAGCTCACCCACCGGAACCGGGGGCAAGAACTATGGCTACACCTTC. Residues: CASSPTGTGGKNYGYTF.

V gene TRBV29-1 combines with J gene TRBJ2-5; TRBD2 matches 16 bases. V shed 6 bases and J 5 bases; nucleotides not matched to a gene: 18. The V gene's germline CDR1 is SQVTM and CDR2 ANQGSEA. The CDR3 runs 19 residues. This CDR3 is CSVSYPGTSGRALRETQYF. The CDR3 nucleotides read TGCAGCGTCTCCTACCCCGGGACTAGCGGGAGGGCCCTACGGGAGACCCAGTACTTC.

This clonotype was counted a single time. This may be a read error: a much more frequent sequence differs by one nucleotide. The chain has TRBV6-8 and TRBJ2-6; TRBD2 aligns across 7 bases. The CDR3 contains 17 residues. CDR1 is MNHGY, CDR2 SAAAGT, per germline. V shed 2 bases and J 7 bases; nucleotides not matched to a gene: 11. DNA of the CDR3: TGTGCCAGCAGTTACATGACTAGCAGGGTAATCGCCAACGTCCTGACTTTC. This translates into CASSYMTSRVIANVLTF.

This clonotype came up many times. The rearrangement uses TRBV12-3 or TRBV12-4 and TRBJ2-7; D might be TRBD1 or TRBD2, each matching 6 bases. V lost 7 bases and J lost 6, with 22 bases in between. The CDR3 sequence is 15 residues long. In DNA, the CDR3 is TGTGCCAGCAATATGGGGGCAGGGGAGGTCGGCGAGCAGTACTTC. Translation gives CASNMGAGEVGEQYF.

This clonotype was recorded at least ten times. The CDR3 here is CASSLSGGPSGNTIYF. CDR3 DNA sequence: TGTGCCAGCAGTTTATCGGGGGGACCCTCTGGAAACACCATATATTTT. This chain uses TRBV28 with TRBJ1-3; tentative D call: TRBD1 (5 bases). Between the trimmed V and J ends, which lost 1 base and 0 bases, there was a span of 10 bases. Germline V gene lookup returns CDR1 MDHEN and CDR2 SYDVKM. CDR3 length: 16 residues. Based on the CDR3 plus reference TRBV28 and TRBJ1-3, the full variable domain is DVKVTQSSRYLVKRTGEKVFLECVQDMDHENMFWYRQDPGLGLRLIYFSYDVKMKEKGDIPEGYSVSREKKERFSLILESASTNQTSMYLCASSLSGGPSGNTIYFGEGSWLTVV.

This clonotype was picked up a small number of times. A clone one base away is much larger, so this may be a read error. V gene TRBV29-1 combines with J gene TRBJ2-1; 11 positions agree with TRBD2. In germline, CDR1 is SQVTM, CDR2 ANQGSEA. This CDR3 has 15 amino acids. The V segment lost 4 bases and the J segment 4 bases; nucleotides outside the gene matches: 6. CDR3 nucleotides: TGCAGCGTTGGAGTGGGACTAGCGGCATACAATGAGCAGTTCTTC. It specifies CSVGVGLAAYNEQFF.

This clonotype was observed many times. CDR3 in amino acids: CASSLIASSGRNEQFF. The CDR3 DNA sequence: TGTGCCAGCAGCCTCATCGCTTCTAGCGGGAGAAATGAGCAGTTCTTC. The gene calls are TRBV7-3 and TRBJ2-1; 10 nucleotides match TRBD2. This CDR3 has 16 residues. V lost 5 bases to trimming and J lost 7 bases; unmatched junction nucleotides: 11. The germline gives CDR1 SGHTA, CDR2 FQGTGA.

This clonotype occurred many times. The CDR3 sequence is CASSHGPSTPDTQYF. The CDR3 region has the DNA TGTGCCAGCAGTCATGGTCCCTCAACCCCAGATACGCAGTATTTT. This chain joins TRBV12-3 or TRBV12-4 and TRBJ2-3; the D is unclear. The CDR3 runs 15 residues. Deletions cut 5 bases from V and 4 bases from J, with 16 bases between.

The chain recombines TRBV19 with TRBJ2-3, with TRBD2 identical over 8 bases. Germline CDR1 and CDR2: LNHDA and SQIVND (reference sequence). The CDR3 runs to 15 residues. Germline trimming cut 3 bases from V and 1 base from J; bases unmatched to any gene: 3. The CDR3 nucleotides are TGTGCCAGTAGTATGACTAGCGCCCGCACAGATACGCAGTATTTT. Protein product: CASSMTSARTDTQYF.

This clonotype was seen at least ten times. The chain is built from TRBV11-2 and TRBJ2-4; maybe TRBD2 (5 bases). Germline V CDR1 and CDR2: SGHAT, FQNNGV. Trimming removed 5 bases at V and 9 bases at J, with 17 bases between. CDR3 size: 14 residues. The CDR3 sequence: CASSLSLPRGIQYF. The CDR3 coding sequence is TGTGCCAGCAGCCTAAGCCTACCCCGGGGCATTCAGTACTTC.

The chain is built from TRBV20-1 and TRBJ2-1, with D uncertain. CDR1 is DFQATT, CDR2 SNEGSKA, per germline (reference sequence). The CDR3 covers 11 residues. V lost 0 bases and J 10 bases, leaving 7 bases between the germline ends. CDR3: CSARDGWEQFF. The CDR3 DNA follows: TGCAGTGCTAGAGATGGGTGGGAGCAGTTCTTC.

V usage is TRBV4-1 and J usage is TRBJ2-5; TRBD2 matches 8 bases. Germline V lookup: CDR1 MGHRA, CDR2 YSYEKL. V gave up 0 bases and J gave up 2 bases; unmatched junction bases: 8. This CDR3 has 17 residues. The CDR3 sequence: CASSQDRGSGTQETQYF. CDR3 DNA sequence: TGCGCCAGCAGCCAAGATCGGGGTAGCGGGACTCAAGAGACCCAGTACTTC.

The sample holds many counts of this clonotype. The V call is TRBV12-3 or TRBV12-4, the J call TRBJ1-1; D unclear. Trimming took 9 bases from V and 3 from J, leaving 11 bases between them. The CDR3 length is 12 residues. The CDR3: CARLYLDTEAFF. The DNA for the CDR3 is TGTGCCAGGCTCTACCTGGACACTGAAGCTTTCTTT.